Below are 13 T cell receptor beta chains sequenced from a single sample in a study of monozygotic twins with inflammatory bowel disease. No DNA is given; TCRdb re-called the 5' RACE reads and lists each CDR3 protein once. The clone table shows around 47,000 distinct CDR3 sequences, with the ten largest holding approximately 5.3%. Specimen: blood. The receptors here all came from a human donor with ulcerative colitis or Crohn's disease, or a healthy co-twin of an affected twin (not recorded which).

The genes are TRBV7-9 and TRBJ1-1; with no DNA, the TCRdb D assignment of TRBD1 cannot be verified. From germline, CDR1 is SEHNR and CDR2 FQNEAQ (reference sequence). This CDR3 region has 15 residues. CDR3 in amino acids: CASSLGTGGSTEAFF. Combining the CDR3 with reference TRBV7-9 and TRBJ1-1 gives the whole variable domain DTGVSQNPRHKITKRGQNVTFRCDPISEHNRLYWYRQTLGQGPEFLTYFQNEAQLEKSRLLSDRFSAERPKGSFSTLEIQRTEQGDSAMYLCASSLGTGGSTEAFFGQGTRLTVV.

The CDR3: CASSFMGRTEAFF. The rearrangement links TRBV12-3 or TRBV12-4 to TRBJ1-1. This CDR3 is 13 amino acids long.

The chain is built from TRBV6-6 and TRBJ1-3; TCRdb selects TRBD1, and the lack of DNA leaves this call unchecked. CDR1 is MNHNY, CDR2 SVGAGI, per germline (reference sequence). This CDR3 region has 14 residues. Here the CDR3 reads CASKQTGDGNTIYF.

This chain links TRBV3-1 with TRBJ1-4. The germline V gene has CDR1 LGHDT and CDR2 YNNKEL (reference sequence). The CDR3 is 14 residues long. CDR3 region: CASSPLAGSLELFF. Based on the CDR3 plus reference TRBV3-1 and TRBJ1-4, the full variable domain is DTAVSQTPKYLVTQMGNDKSIKCEQNLGHDTMYWYKQDSKKFLKIMFSYNNKELIINETVPNRFSPKSPDKAHLNLHINSLELGDSAVYFCASSPLAGSLELFFGSGTQLSVL.

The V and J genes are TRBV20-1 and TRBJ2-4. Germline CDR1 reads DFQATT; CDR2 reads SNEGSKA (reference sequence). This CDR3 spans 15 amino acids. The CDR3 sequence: CSAQERTLAKNIQYF.

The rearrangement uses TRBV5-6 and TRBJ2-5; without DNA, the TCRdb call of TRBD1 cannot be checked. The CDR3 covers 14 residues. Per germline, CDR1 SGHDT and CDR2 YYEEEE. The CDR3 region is CASSLTPQPGTQYF. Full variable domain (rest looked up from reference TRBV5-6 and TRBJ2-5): DAGVTQSPTHLIKTRGQQVTLRCSPKSGHDTVSWYQQALGQGPQFIFQYYEEEERQRGNFPDRFSGHQFPNYSSELNVNALLLGDSALYLCASSLTPQPGTQYFGPGTRLLVL.

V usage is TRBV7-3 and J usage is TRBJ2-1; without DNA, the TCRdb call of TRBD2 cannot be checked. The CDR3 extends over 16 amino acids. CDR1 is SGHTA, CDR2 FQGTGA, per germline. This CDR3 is CASSFNSGSSYNEQFF. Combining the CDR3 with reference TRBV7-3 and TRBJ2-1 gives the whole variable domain GAGVSQTPSNKVTEKGKYVELRCDPISGHTALYWYRQSLGQGPEFLIYFQGTGAADDSGLPNDRFFAVRPEGSVSTLKIQRTERGDSAVYLCASSFNSGSSYNEQFFGPGTRLTVL.

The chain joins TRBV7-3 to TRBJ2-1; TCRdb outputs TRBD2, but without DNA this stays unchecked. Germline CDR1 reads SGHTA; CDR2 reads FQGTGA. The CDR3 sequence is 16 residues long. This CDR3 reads CASSFPGLGGFGEQFF.

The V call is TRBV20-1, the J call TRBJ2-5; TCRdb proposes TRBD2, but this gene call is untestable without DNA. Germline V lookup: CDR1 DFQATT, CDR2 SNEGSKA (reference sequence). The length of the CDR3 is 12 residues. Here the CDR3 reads CSASLGAETQYF.

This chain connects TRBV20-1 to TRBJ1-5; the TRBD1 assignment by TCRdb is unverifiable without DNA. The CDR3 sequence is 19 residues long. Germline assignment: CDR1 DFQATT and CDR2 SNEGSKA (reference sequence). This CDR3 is CSARESGRKSSYSNQPQHF.

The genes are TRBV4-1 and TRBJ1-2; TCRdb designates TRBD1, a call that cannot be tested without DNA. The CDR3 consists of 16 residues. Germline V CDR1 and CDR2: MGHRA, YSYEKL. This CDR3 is CASSQVGTGGRIGYTF.

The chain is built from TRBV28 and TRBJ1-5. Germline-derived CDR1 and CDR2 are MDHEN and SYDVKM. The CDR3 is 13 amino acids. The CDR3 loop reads CASSVPINQPQHF.

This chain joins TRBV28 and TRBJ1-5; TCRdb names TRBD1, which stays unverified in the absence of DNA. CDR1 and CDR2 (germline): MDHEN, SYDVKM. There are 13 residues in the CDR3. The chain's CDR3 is CASSTPDGVPQHF.